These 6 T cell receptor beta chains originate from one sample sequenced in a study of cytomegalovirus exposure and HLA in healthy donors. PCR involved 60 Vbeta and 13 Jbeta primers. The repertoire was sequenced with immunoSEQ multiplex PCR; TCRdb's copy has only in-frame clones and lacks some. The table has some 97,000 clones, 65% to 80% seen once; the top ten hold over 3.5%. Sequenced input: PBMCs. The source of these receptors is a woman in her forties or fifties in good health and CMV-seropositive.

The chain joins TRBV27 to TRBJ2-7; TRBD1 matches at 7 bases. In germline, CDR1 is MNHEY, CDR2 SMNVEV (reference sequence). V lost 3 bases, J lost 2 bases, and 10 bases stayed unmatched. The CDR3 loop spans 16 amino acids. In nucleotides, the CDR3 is TGTGCCAGCAGTTTCCGCGGACAGGCGCCCCCCTACGAGCAGTACTTC. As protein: CASSFRGQAPPYEQYF.

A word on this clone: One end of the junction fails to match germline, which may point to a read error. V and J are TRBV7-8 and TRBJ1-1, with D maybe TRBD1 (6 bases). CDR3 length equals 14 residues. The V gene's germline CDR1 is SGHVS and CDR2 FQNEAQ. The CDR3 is CASSLGQINTEAFF. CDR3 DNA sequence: TGTGCCAGCAGTTTAGGACAGATCAACACTGAAGCTTTCTTT.

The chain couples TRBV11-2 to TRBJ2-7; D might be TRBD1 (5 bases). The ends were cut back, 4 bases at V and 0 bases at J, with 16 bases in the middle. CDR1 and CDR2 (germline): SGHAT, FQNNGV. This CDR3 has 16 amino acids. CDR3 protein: CASSSSGWTTSYEQYF. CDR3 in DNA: TGTGCCAGCAGCTCCAGTGGATGGACAACCTCCTACGAGCAGTACTTC.

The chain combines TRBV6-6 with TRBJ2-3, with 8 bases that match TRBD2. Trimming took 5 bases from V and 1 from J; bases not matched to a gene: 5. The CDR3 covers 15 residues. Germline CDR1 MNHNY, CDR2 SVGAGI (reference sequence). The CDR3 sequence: CASSPGTRGTDTQYF. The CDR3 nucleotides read TGTGCCAGCAGTCCCGGGACTAGGGGCACAGATACGCAGTATTTT.

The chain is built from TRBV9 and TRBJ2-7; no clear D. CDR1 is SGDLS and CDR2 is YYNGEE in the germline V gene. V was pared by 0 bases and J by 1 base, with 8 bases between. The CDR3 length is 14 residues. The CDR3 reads CASSVGFQSYEQYF. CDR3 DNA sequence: TGTGCCAGCAGCGTAGGGTTCCAGTCCTACGAGCAGTACTTC.

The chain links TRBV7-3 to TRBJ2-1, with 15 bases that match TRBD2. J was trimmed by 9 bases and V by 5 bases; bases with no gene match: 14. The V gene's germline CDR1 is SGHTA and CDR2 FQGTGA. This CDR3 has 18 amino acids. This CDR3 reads CASSPEEGLAGGKSEQFF. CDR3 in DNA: TGTGCCAGCAGCCCGGAAGAGGGACTAGCGGGAGGAAAGAGTGAGCAGTTCTTC. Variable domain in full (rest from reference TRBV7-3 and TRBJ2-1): GAGVSQTPSNKVTEKGKYVELRCDPISGHTALYWYRQSLGQGPEFLIYFQGTGAADDSGLPNDRFFAVRPEGSVSTLKIQRTERGDSAVYLCASSPEEGLAGGKSEQFFGPGTRLTVL.